This passage covers 10 T cell receptor beta chains from one sample sequenced in a study of T cell responses to AZD1222 COVID-19 vaccine. Method: immunoSEQ multiplex PCR; TCRdb's copy keeps in-frame clones and lacks some. The sample gives roughly 100,000 clones, about nine tenths of which show up once; 4.8% is in the top ten. The starting material was peripheral blood, obtained on day 0 of AZD1222 vaccination. Receptors were obtained from an adult in good health.

The V and J genes are TRBV3-1 (or the pseudogene TRBV3-2) and TRBJ2-3; the match to TRBD2 covers 11 bases. From germline, CDR1 is LGHDT and CDR2 YNNKEL (reference sequence). V gave up 3 bases and J gave up 2 bases; unmatched junction bases: 4. This CDR3 contains 16 residues. CDR3 loop: CASSQVAGGTTDTQYF. In DNA form, the CDR3 reads TGTGCCAGCAGCCAGGTAGCGGGGGGGACCACAGATACGCAGTATTTT.

The rearrangement joins TRBV4-3 to TRBJ2-1, with D perhaps matching TRBD1 or TRBD2 (5 bases each). The V end was cut by 0 bases, the J end by 6 bases, with 15 bases between. This CDR3 is built from 16 residues. Germline V gene lookup returns CDR1 LGHNA and CDR2 YSLEER. Written as DNA, the CDR3 is TGCGCCAGCAGCCAAGATTGGGGGTACTCGGGCAATGAGCAGTTCTTC. It encodes CASSQDWGYSGNEQFF.

The CDR3 nucleotides read TGTGCCAGCAGCTTCCTCGGGGGACGGCTAAACAATGAGCAGTTCTTC. Amino acid sequence: CASSFLGGRLNNEQFF. V usage is TRBV9 and J usage is TRBJ2-1; possible D gene TRBD2, 6 bases. Trimming left V 4 bases short and J 5 bases short, with 19 bases between. CDR1 and CDR2 (germline): SGDLS, YYNGEE. The length of the CDR3 is 16 residues.

The chain links TRBV7-3 to TRBJ2-7; 8 bases fit TRBD2. Germline CDR1 reads SGHTA; CDR2 reads FQGTGA. The trim removed 3 bases at V and 6 bases at J, leaving 13 bases unmatched. The CDR3 is made up of 16 amino acids. Written as DNA, the CDR3 is TGTGCCAGCAGCTTGACAGCGGTCGGACTAGCATCCGAGCAGTACTTC. Protein sequence: CASSLTAVGLASEQYF. The variable domain in full, with the rest retrieved from reference TRBV7-3 and TRBJ2-7, is GAGVSQTPSNKVTEKGKYVELRCDPISGHTALYWYRQSLGQGPEFLIYFQGTGAADDSGLPNDRFFAVRPEGSVSTLKIQRTERGDSAVYLCASSLTAVGLASEQYFGPGTRLTVT.

The chain couples TRBV4-1 to TRBJ2-1, with 12 bases aligning to TRBD2. This CDR3 is 16 amino acids long. Per the germline V gene, CDR1 is MGHRA and CDR2 is YSYEKL. Germline trimming cut 1 base from V and 7 bases from J; bases unmatched to any gene: 5. CDR3 protein: CASSQVPSGGANEQFF. DNA of the CDR3: TGCGCCAGCAGCCAAGTCCCTAGCGGGGGGGCTAATGAGCAGTTCTTC.

This sequence joins TRBV6-5 and TRBJ2-1; D is tentatively TRBD1 or TRBD2 (5 bases each). The V end lost 2 bases, the J end lost 8 bases, and 10 bases lay between the germline ends. The CDR3 has 13 amino acids. CDR1 is MNHEY and CDR2 is SVGAGI in the germline V gene. CDR3 in DNA: TGTGCCAGCAGTTACGGAGGCAGGGATGAGCAGTTCTTC. Translating gives CASSYGGRDEQFF.

The chain uses TRBV4-2 and TRBJ1-2, with 7 positions matching TRBD1. After removal of 0 bases from V and 7 bases from J, the junction contained 11 bases not matched to a gene. Germline CDR1 and CDR2: LGHNA and YNFKEQ. CDR3 size: 16 residues. In nucleotides, the CDR3 is TGTGCCAGCAGCCAAGAAGCCGGCCACCAGGGGGGTGGCTACACCTTC. It translates to CASSQEAGHQGGGYTF.

The rearrangement uses TRBV5-6 and TRBJ1-2, with TRBD1 as a possible D gene (6 bases). Germline values: CDR1 SGHDT, CDR2 YYEEEE. CDR3 size: 15 residues. V was cut by 4 bases and J by 8 bases, with 21 bases left in between. CDR3 region: CASSPTNRALQGYTF. DNA of the CDR3: TGTGCCAGCAGCCCCACGAACAGGGCCCTTCAAGGCTACACCTTC.

This clone was picked up one time. The chain combines TRBV28 with TRBJ2-4; 7 bases are a match to TRBD1. The CDR3 is made up of 14 amino acids. After removal of 6 bases from V and 6 bases from J, the junction contained 8 bases not matched to a gene. The germline V gene has CDR1 MDHEN and CDR2 SYDVKM. The CDR3 coding sequence is TGTGCCAGCAGGATAACCGGGACAGCAAACATTCAGTACTTC. Translating gives CASRITGTANIQYF.

The V and J genes are TRBV27 and TRBJ2-7; 7 bases agree with TRBD1. CDR3 length equals 15 residues. The V gene's germline CDR1 is MNHEY and CDR2 SMNVEV (reference sequence). Unmatched junction bases numbered 9, after V lost 5 bases and J lost 2 bases. CDR3 protein: CASSPTGQQTYEQYF. CDR3 sequence (DNA): TGTGCCAGCAGTCCGACGGGACAGCAGACCTACGAGCAGTACTTC.